This record looks at one T cell receptor (beta chain) sequence and its context. This clone's antigen is unknown. Sequence at one end of the junction differs from germline and may be a read error. The immunoSEQ Assay, a bias-controlled multiplex PCR, was used to amplify TCRbeta CDR3 regions from genomic DNA. The authors' analysis ran thus. Within the assay, amplification of reference gene primers was used to estimate how many nucleated cells each sample contained. To quantify the absolute abundance of each unique TCRbeta CDR3 rearrangement, sequence reads were collapsed and filtered. For each sample, productive Simpson clonality was calculated by taking the square root of Simpson's diversity index across productive rearrangements. The source is immuneACCESS, and TCRdb retained only in-frame sequences with V and J called. Part of the clones is not carried over; for the studies checked, unresolved V genes explain less than half of this, and the remainder is unexplained. V and J calls and clone size are those listed in that table; D and trimming were worked out from the DNA. The sample table records 250,000 to 300,000 clones; about four fifths of these occur just once. 5% of the sample is taken by the ten largest.

The sample originates from a study of blood T cell repertoires in COVID-19 (TCRdb year 2020). For context, the study as a whole: Collaborator samples came from the United States, Italy and Spain and covered acute and convalescent phases of COVID-19. The material from the prospective study consisted of cDNA or gDNA derived from T cells, B-cell-depleted T cells, or PBMCs. Subjects who had been exposed to COVID-19, were actively infected with it, or had recovered from it provided the deeply sampled blood TCRbeta repertoires that made up the dataset. The repertoires were released in a freely available public database intended as a resource for research on the immune response to SARS-CoV-2. Samples came from the ongoing ImmuneRACE study (first 160 participants) plus 1,254 subjects from 6 global collaborators. The sample metadata nearly always contained a de-identified subject ID, COVID-19 status, age in years and sex. Where HLA class I and class II types were available, the types were taken from metadata supplied by the sample provider, not from assay-based typing. General study outcomes and caveats: How much clinical and demographic metadata was included differed by source and by participant, and the metadata was provided uncurated.

Including the terminal cysteine and phenylalanine, the CDR3 comprises 13 residues. The read is trimmed to its CDR3 DNA, 39 bases read in frame from base 1. In the prospective study, participants were 18 to 89 years old, resided in around 25 geographic areas of the United States, and were enrolled through a virtual design. Cohort assignment in the prospective study relied on participant-reported clinical history from a screening survey and a study questionnaire. A participant counted as exposed if, within 2 weeks of entering the study, that participant had been in contact with someone who had a PCR-confirmed or clinician-diagnosed COVID-19 case. In the prospective study, whole blood, serum and a nasopharyngeal or oropharyngeal swab were collected from each participant by mobile phlebotomists. Participants in the prospective study had the option to provide additional blood draws and questionnaires over a roughly 2-month period. Prospective study blood samples were shipped either frozen or at room temperature before DNA extraction.

The sequenced material came from PBMCs or T cells enriched from blood (not recorded which). Recombination joined TRBV12-3 or TRBV12-4 with TRBJ1-1; there is no confident call for the D gene. This clonotype was obtained from a man in his forties or fifties who had been exposed to COVID-19. The CDR3 loop reads CASSFPGRPEHHF. The DNA is as follows: TGTGCCAGCAGTTTTCCCGGGAGGCCCGAGCACCACTTT.